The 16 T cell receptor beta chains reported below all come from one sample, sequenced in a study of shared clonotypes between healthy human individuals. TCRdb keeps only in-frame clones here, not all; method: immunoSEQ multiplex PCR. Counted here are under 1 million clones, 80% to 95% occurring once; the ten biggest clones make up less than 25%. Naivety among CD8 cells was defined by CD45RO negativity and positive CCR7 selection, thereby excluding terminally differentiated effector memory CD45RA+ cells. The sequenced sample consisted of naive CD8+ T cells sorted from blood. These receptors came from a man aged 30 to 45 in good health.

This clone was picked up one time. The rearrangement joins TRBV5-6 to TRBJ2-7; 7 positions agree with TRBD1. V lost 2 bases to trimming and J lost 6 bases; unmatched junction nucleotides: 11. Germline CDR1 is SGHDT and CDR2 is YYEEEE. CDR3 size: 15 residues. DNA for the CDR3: TGTGCCAGCAGCTTCTCCGGGACAGTGGTCTCCGAGCAGTACTTC. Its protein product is CASSFSGTVVSEQYF.

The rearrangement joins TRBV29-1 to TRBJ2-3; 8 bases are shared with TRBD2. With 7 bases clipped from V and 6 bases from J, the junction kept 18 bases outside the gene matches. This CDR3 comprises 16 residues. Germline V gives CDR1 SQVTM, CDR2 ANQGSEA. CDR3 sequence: CSAERGSGSYVDTQYF. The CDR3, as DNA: TGCAGCGCTGAGAGGGGCAGCGGGAGCTATGTGGATACGCAGTATTTT.

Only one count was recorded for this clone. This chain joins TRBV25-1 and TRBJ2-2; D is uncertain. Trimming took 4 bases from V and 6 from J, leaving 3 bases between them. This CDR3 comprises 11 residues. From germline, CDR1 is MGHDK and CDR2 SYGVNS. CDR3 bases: TGTGCCAGCAGTGTGTCCGGGGAGCTGTTTTTT. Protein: CASSVSGELFF.

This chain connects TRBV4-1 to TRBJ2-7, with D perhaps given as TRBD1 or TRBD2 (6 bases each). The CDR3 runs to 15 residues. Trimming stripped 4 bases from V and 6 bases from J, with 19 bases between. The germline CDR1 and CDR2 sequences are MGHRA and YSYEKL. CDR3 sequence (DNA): TGCGCCAGCAGCCTACGGGGGCCCGGCCCCCTCGAGCAGTACTTC. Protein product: CASSLRGPGPLEQYF.

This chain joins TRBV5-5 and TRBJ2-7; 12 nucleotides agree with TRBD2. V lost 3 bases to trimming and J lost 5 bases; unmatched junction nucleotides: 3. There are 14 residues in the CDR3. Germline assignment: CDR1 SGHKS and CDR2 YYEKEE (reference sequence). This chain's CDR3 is CASSSGLAGNEQYF. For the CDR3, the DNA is TGTGCCAGCAGCTCGGGACTAGCGGGTAACGAGCAGTACTTC.

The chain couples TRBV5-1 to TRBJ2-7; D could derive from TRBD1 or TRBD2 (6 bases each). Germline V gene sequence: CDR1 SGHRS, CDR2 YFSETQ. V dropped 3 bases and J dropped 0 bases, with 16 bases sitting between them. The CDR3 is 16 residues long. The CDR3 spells CASSYYRDLSSYEQYF. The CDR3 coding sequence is TGCGCCAGCAGCTACTACAGGGACTTAAGCTCCTACGAGCAGTACTTC.

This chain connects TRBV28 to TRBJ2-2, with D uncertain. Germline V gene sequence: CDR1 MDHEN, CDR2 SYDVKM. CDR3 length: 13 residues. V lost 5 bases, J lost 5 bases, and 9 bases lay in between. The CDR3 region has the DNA TGTGCCAGCAGTCTTCTGGAAACCGGGGAGCTGTTTTTT. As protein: CASSLLETGELFF. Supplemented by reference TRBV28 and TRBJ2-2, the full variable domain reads DVKVTQSSRYLVKRTGEKVFLECVQDMDHENMFWYRQDPGLGLRLIYFSYDVKMKEKGDIPEGYSVSREKKERFSLILESASTNQTSMYLCASSLLETGELFFGEGSRLTVL.

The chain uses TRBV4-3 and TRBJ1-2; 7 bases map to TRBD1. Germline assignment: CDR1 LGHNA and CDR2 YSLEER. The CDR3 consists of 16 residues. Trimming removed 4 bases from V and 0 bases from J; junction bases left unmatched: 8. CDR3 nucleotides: TGCGCCAGCAGCCCAGGGACAGAACTAGCTAACTATGGCTACACCTTC. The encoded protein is CASSPGTELANYGYTF.

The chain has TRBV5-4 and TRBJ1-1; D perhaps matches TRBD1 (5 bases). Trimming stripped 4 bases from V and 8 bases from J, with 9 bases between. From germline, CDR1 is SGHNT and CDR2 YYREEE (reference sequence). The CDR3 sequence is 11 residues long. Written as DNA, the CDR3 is TGTGCCAGCAGCAGAGACAGAGAAGCTTTCTTT. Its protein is CASSRDREAFF.

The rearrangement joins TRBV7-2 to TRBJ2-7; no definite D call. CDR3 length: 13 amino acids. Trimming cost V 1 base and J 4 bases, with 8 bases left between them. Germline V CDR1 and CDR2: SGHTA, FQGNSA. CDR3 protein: CASSLDPGYEQYF. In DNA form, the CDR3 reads TGTGCCAGCAGCTTAGACCCCGGGTACGAGCAGTACTTC.

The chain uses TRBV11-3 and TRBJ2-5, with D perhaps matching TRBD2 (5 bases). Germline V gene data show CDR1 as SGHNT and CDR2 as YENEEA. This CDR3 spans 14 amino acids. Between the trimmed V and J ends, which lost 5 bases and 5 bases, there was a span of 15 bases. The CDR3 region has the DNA TGTGCCAGCAGCCCAGAGGCGGGTTCGGAGACCCAGTACTTC. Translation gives CASSPEAGSETQYF.

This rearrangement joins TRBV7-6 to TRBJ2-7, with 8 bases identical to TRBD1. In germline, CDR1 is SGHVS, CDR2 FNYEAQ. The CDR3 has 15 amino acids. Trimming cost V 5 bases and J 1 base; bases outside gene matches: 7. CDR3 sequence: CASSEGDRSSYEQYF. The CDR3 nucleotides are TGTGCCAGCAGCGAGGGGGACAGGTCTTCCTACGAGCAGTACTTC.

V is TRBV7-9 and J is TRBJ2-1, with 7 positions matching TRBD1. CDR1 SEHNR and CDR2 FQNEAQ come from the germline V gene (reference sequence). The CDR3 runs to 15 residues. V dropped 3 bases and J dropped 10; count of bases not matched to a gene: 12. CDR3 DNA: TGTGCCAGCAGCTTGGCTCGGGACAGACTATGGGAGCAGTTCTTC. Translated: CASSLARDRLWEQFF. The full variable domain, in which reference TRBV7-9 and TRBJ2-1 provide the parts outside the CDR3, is DTGVSQNPRHKITKRGQNVTFRCDPISEHNRLYWYRQTLGQGPEFLTYFQNEAQLEKSRLLSDRFSAERPKGSFSTLEIQRTEQGDSAMYLCASSLARDRLWEQFFGPGTRLTVL.

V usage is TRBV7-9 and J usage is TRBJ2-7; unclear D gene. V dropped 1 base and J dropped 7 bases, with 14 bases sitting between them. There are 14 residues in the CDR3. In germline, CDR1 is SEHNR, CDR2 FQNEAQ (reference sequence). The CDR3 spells CASSLGTSGGEQYF. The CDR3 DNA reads TGTGCCAGCAGCTTAGGGACCTCAGGTGGGGAGCAGTACTTC.

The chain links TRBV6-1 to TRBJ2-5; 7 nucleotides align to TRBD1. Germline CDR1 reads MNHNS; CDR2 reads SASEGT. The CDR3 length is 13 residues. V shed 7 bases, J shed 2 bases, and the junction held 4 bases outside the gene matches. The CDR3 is CASTSQGQETQYF. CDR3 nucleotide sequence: TGTGCCAGCACTTCACAGGGGCAAGAGACCCAGTACTTC.

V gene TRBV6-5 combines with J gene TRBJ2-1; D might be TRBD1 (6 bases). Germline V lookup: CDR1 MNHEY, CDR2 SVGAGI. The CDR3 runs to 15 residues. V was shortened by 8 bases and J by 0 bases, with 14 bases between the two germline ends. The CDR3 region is CASSMDSSSYNEQFF. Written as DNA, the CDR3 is TGTGCCAGCTCAATGGACAGTAGCTCCTACAATGAGCAGTTCTTC.